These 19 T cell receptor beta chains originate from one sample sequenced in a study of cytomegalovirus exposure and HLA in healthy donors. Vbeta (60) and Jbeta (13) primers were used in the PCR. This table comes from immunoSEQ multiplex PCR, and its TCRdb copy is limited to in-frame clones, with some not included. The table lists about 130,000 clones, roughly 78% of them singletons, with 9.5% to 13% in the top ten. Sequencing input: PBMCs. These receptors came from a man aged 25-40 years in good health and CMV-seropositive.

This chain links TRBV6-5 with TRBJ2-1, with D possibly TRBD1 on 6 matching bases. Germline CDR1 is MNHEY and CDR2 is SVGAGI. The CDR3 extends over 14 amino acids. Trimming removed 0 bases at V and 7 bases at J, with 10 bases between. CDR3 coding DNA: TGTGCCAGCAGTTACTCAGGGGGTATTAATGAGCAGTTCTTC. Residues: CASSYSGGINEQFF.

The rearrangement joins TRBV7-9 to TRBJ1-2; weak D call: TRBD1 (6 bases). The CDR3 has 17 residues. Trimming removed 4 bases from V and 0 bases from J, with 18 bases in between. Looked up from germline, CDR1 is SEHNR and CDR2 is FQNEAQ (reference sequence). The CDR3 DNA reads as TGTGCCAGCAGCTCTACAGGGCCCCCCTCTGCTAACTATGGCTACACCTTC. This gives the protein CASSSTGPPSANYGYTF.

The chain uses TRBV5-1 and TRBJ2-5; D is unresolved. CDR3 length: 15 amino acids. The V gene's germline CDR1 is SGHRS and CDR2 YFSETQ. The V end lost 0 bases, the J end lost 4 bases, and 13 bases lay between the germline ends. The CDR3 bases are TGCGCCAGCAGCTTGGTCCTCGCCGTTAGAGAGACCCAGTACTTC. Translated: CASSLVLAVRETQYF. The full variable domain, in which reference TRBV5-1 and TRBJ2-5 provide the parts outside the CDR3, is KAGVTQTPRYLIKTRGQQVTLSCSPISGHRSVSWYQQTPGQGLQFLFEYFSETQRNKGNFPGRFSGRQFSNSRSEMNVSTLELGDSALYLCASSLVLAVRETQYFGPGTRLLVL.

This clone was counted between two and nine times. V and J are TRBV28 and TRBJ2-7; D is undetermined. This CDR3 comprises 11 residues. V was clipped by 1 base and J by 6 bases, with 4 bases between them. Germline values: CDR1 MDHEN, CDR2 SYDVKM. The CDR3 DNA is TGTGCCAGCAGTTTATCCCGCGAGCAGTACTTC. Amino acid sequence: CASSLSREQYF. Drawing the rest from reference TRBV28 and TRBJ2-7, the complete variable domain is DVKVTQSSRYLVKRTGEKVFLECVQDMDHENMFWYRQDPGLGLRLIYFSYDVKMKEKGDIPEGYSVSREKKERFSLILESASTNQTSMYLCASSLSREQYFGPGTRLTVT.

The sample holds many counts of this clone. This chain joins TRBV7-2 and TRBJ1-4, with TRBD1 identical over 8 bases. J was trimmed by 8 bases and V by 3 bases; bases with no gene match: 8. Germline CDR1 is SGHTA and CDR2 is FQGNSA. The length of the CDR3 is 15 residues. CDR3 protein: CASSFTGTGGEKLFF. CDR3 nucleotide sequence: TGTGCCAGCAGCTTCACCGGGACAGGTGGAGAAAAACTGTTTTTT.

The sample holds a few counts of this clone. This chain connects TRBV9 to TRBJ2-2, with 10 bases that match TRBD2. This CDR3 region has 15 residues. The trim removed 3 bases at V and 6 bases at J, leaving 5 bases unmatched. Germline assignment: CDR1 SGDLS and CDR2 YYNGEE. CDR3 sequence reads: CASSGASGSAGELFF. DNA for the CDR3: TGTGCCAGCAGCGGGGCTAGCGGGAGTGCCGGGGAGCTGTTTTTT.

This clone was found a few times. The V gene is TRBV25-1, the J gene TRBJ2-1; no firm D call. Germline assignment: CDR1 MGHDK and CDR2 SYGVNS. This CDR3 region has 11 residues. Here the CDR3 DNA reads TGTGCTACGGGTACTACGAATGAGCAGTTCTTC. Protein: CATGTTNEQFF. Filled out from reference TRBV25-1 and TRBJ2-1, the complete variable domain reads EADIYQTPRYLVIGTGKKITLECSQTMGHDKMYWYQQDPGMELHLIHYSYGVNSTEKGDLSSESTVSRIRTEHFPLTLESARPSHTSQYLCATGTTNEQFFGPGTRLTVL.

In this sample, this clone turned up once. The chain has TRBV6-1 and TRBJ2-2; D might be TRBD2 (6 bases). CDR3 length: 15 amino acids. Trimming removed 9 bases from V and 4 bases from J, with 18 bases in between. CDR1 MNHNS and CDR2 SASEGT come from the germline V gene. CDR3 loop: CASGEGVGGTGELFF. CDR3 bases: TGTGCCAGTGGCGAGGGAGTGGGGGGCACCGGGGAGCTGTTTTTT.

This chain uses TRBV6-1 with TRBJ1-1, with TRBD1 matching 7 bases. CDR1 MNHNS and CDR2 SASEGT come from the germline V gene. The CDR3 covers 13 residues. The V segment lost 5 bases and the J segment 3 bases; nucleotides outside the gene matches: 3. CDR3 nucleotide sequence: TGTGCCAGCAGTTCAGGGGGGTACACTGAAGCTTTCTTT. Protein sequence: CASSSGGYTEAFF.

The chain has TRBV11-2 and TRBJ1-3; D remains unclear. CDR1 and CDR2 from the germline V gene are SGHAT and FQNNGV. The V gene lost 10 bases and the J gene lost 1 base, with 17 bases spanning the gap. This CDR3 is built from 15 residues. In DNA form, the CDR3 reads TGTGCCACCTCTCAAGGACTCCAGTCTGGAAACACCATATATTTT. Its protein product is CATSQGLQSGNTIYF.

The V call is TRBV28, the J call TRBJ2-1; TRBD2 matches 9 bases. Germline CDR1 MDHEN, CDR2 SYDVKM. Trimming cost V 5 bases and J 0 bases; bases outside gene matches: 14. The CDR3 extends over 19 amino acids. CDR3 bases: TGTGCCAGCAGTACCCCTCCGTTGGCGGGAGGGTTCTCCTACAATGAGCAGTTCTTC. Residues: CASSTPPLAGGFSYNEQFF.

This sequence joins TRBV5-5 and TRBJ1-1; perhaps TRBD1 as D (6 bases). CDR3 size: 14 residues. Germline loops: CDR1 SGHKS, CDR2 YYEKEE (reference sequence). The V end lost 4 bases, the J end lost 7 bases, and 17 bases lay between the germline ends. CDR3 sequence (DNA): TGTGCCAGCAGCCGGCGGACAGATTACCATGAAGCTTTCTTT. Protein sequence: CASSRRTDYHEAFF.

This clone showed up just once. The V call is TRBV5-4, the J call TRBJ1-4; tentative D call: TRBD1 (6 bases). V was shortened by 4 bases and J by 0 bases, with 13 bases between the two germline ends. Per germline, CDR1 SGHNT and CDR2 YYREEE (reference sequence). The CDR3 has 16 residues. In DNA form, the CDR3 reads TGTGCCAGCAGCCTCCGGGGGGGCGCAACTAATGAAAAACTGTTTTTT. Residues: CASSLRGGATNEKLFF.

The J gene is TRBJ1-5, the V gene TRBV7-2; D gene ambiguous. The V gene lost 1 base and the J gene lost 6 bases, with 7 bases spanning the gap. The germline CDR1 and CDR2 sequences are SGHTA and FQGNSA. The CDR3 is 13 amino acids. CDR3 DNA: TGTGCCAGCAGCTTAGTGGGGAGTCAGCCCCAGCATTTT. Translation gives CASSLVGSQPQHF.

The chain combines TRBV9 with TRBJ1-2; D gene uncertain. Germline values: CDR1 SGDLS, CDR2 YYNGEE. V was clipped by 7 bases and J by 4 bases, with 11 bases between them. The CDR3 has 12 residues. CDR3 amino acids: CASGGPVYGYTF. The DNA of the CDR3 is TGTGCCAGCGGAGGCCCTGTCTATGGCTACACCTTC. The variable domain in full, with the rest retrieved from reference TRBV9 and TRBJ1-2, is DSGVTQTPKHLITATGQRVTLRCSPRSGDLSVYWYQQSLDQGLQFLIQYYNGEERAKGNILERFSAQQFPDLHSELNLSSLELGDSALYFCASGGPVYGYTFGSGTRLTVV.

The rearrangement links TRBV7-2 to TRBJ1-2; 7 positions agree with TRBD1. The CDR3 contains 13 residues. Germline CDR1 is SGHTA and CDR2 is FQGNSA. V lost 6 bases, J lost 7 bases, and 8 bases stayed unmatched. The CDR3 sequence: CASRFTGAFGYTF. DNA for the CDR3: TGTGCCAGCAGGTTTACAGGGGCATTTGGCTACACCTTC.

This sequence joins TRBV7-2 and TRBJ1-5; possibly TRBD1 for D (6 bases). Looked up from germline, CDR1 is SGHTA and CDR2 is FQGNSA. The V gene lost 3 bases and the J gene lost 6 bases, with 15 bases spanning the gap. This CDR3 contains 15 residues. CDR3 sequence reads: CASSLKTGATQPQHF. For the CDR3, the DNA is TGTGCCAGCAGCTTGAAGACAGGCGCAACTCAGCCCCAGCATTTT. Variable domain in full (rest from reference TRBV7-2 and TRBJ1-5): GAGVSQSPSNKVTEKGKDVELRCDPISGHTALYWYRQSLGQGLEFLIYFQGNSAPDKSGLPSDRFSAERTGGSVSTLTIQRTQQEDSAVYLCASSLKTGATQPQHFGDGTRLSIL.

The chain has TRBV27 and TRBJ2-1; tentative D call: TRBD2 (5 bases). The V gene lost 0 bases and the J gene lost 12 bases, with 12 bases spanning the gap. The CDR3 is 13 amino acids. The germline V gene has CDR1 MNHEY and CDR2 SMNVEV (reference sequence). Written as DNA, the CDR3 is TGTGCCAGCAGTTTATCGATAGCTCGGGGGCAGTTCTTC. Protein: CASSLSIARGQFF.

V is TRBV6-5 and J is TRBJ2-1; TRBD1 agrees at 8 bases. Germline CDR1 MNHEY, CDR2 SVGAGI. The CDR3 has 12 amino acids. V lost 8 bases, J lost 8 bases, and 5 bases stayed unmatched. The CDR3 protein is CASRKGQDEQFF. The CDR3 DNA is TGTGCCAGCCGAAAGGGACAGGATGAGCAGTTCTTC.